The following is a T cell receptor (beta chain) sequence with its context. Its antigen is unidentified. Treatment noted: roughly 20 received Ad26.COV2.S at low or high dose, single or two shots; 5 received placebo; per-sample allocation not given. Sampling took place 63 days after the first vaccine or placebo injection. The assay was immunoSEQ multiplex PCR, and TCRdb's table has in-frame clones only and misses some. The sample consists of roughly 460,000 clones, 89% of them appearing once. The data were taken from a study of Ad26.COV2.S vaccination and SARS-CoV-2 variants. On the study more broadly: Enrolled in COV1001, the donor was in the Ad26.COV2.S trial arm, which received the vaccine. Intramuscularly, Ad26.COV2.S was given either once or twice, 56 days apart.

The study's findings and limits: It was reported that spike-specific CD8+ and CD4+ T cell responses were substantially broad after vaccination.

V was pared by 5 bases and J by 5 bases, with 4 bases of the junction left unmatched. CDR1 SGHAT and CDR2 FQDESV come from the germline V gene (reference sequence). The CDR3 has 13 amino acids. The specimen was peripheral blood, collected in a trial of Ad26.COV2.S vaccine versus placebo. This TCR derives from a person between 18 and 59 years old who received the Ad26.COV2.S COVID-19 vaccine or a placebo. This sequence joins TRBV11-1 and TRBJ2-5; 8 bases are a match to TRBD1. DNA of the CDR3: TGTGCCAGCAGCCCGGACAGGGTGGAGACCCAGTACTTC. Its translation: CASSPDRVETQYF.